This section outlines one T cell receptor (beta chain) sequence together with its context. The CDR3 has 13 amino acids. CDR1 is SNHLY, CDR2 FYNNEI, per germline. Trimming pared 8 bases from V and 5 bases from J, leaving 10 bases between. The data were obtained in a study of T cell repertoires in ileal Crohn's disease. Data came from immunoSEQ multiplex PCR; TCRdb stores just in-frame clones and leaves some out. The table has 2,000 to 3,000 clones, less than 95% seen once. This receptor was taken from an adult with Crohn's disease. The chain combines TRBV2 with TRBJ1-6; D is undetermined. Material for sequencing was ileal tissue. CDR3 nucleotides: TGTGCCAGCTCGGGGTCCGATAATTCACCCCTCCACTTT. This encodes CASSGSDNSPLHF.